These T cell receptor beta chains were read from a single sample in a study of CD8 T cells in Susac syndrome. TCRdb re-derived calls from the immunoSEQ multiplex PCR reads in MiXCR, one entry per CDR3 protein. Counted here are around 300,000 distinct CDR3 sequences, about 89% occurring once; the ten biggest clones make up around 0.2%. Sequencing input: CD8+ T cells from PBMCs. These receptors all stem from a human donor with multiple sclerosis. CDR3s include the opening cysteine and the closing phenylalanine or tryptophan. Fields, in order: CDR3 protein, D gene, V gene. The D gene is left open where the match is weak.

CTSSQPRTFQETQYF NA TRBV1
CASNPRDSYEQYF TRBD1 TRBV27
CASRMSGGYTF NA TRBV6-1
CAISDGAEQYNEQFF NA TRBV10-3
CASTWGGTEAFF NA TRBV7-8
CAWSPPREVNGELFF NA TRBV30
CASSIFTSSYEQYF NA TRBV19
CATSSQGNTGELFF NA TRBV15
CSARPPGPVYGYTF NA TRBV20-1
CASSPGLGIDNEQFF TRBD2 TRBV7-9
CASSNGLAGVVYNEQFF TRBD2 TRBV7-9
CASSSQAGGNPEAFF TRBD1 TRBV9
CASSYAGLAGAYYEQYF TRBD2 TRBV6-5
CASSLSTELGELFF NA TRBV4-2
CSTHRGAYNEQFF NA TRBV29-1
CSAREGGEVETQYF TRBD2 TRBV20-1
CSVEDREGGPYGYTF NA TRBV29-1
CSAPLLNRDGYTF NA TRBV29-1
CASSSTGQDGETQYF TRBD1 TRBV6-2/TRBV6-3
CASSLAILGGYTF NA TRBV7-9
CASSKRSQGPDTQYF NA TRBV21-1
CASSLAGSTYEQYF NA TRBV13
CASSQEKGNQPQHF NA TRBV4-1
CSVDGTVTEETQYF TRBD1 TRBV29-1
CSAEGPWGVNTEAFF NA TRBV20-1
CSATGTSGGLAYEQYF TRBD2 TRBV20-1
CASSSGVTYEQYF NA TRBV7-6
CASSIPTGTYGYTF NA TRBV19
CASSFEREVTDTQYF TRBD2 TRBV27
CATSPFGGSSYEQYF NA TRBV15
CATGKTGTHNEQFF NA TRBV15
CASSLGQGWTAKSYEQYF NA TRBV28
CASGGHYEQYF NA TRBV12-3/TRBV12-4
CASSLARTLGSPRYEQFF NA TRBV7-9
CSAHFGSGTSVNEQYF TRBD2 TRBV20-1
CASSPLGSSYEQYF NA TRBV18
CASSLSKGSYEQYF NA TRBV5-4
CSARGEASTDTQYF TRBD2 TRBV20-1
CASSLGGRAPGELFF TRBD2 TRBV9
CASRGGPRRNYGYTF NA TRBV7-9
CASSSTSGALTYEQYF TRBD2 TRBV27
CASSVTSDQPQHF NA TRBV9
CSVAFETQYF NA TRBV29-1
CASSQGGTEAFF NA TRBV18
CASSDPTRGGREQYF NA TRBV7-9
CSAQDEDRGQTGELFF TRBD1 TRBV20-1
CASRMTGHYYGYTF TRBD1 TRBV6-5
CAWSSDYGTGLSYEQYF TRBD1 TRBV30
CASSQDGTSGANVLTF NA TRBV4-3